The present entry profiles one T cell receptor beta chain with its context. What it binds is unknown. The sample belongs to a study of cytomegalovirus exposure and HLA in healthy donors. Vbeta (60) and Jbeta (13) primers were used in the PCR. The repertoire was sequenced with immunoSEQ multiplex PCR; TCRdb's copy has only in-frame clones and lacks some. The sample consists of roughly 240,000 clones, roughly 82% of them appearing once. Overall study findings and caveats: With later analysis, a missense DCLRE1C variant became linked to TCR beta V- and J-gene trimming. Researchers reportedly found TCR beta sequences accurately predicted most subjects' HLA-A and HLA-B alleles. Most TCR beta V segments were productive about 87% or about 30% of the time in an earlier analysis.

It was healthy bone marrow donors who served as donors. Sequences were obtained from PBMCs. The TCR originated in a woman aged 40 to 50 in good health and CMV-seropositive.

The CDR3 spells CASSPGRARGTDTQYF. The CDR3 nucleotides are TGTGCCAGCAGCCCCGGACGGGCCAGGGGCACAGATACGCAGTATTTT. The chain couples TRBV5-6 to TRBJ2-3; the D gene is possibly TRBD1 (5 bases). V was trimmed by 4 bases and J by 1 base, leaving 16 bases between them. This CDR3 has 16 amino acids. Germline CDR1 SGHDT, CDR2 YYEEEE. The complete variable domain, with remaining parts taken from reference TRBV5-6 and TRBJ2-3, reads DAGVTQSPTHLIKTRGQQVTLRCSPKSGHDTVSWYQQALGQGPQFIFQYYEEEERQRGNFPDRFSGHQFPNYSSELNVNALLLGDSALYLCASSPGRARGTDTQYFGPGTRLTVL.